This T cell receptor beta chain was documented in a study of regulatory T cells in long-lasting Graves disease. Remarks on this clonotype: As yet, its antigen is unknown.

CDR3 size: 17 residues. Germline V CDR1 and CDR2: SGHAT, FQNNGV. V lost 3 bases and J lost 6, with 21 bases in between. Whole-study findings and limits: Persistent disease was associated with favored TRBV28 usage and with favored use of TRBJ1-2 and TRBJ2-5.

Noted time point: newly diagnosed GD, antithyroid drugs for less than 3 months. RNA isolated from PBMCs was used to make the TCR library. Arm-PCR of CDR3 regions with iRepertoire HTBI primers generated TCR beta libraries. TCRdb reprocessed the multiplex PCR reads with MiXCR, giving one entry per CDR3 protein. Of around 250,000 distinct CDR3 sequences listed, approximately 20% are singletons. This rearrangement joins TRBV11-2 to TRBJ1-3; D may be TRBD1 (6 bases). The sequence was obtained from a female donor with Graves disease. This specimen consisted of peripheral blood mononuclear cells (PBMCs), obtained at new diagnosis, from a patient treated with antithyroid drugs. This chain's CDR3 is CASSFGRGREELNTIYF. In DNA, the CDR3 is TGTGCCAGCAGCTTCGGTAGGGGGAGAGAGGAATTAAACACCATATATTTT.